The 19 T cell receptor beta chains in this list originate from one sample, sequenced in a study of T cells in women clearing cervical HPV infection. Using immunoSEQ multiplex PCR, the repertoire was profiled, and TCRdb retains in-frame clones only, with some absent. The repertoire table contains about 28,000 clones. The sequenced sample consisted of blood buffy coat. These receptor sequences come from a woman between 18 and 75 years old with a cervical HPV16 infection that either progressed to CIN3+ or cleared (not recorded which).

A note on this clone: The read ends 3 residues before the CDR3 terminus; that terminus is restored from the germline J gene. The V and J genes are TRBV5-4 and TRBJ2-5; the match to TRBD1 covers 7 bases. This CDR3 is 14 amino acids long. Germline CDR1 reads SGHNT; CDR2 reads YYREEE (reference sequence). V was clipped by 4 bases and J by 5 bases; unmatched bases: 8. CDR3 DNA, as far as it was read: TGTGCCAGCAGCCAGGGGGACAGACAGGAGACC. Translated, it gives CASSQGDRQET. The entire CDR3 protein reads CASSQGDRQETQYF.

In the case of this clone: The CDR3 end falls 3 residues outside the read, so it is completed with the germline J gene. This chain links TRBV30 with TRBJ2-3; 10 positions match TRBD1. The germline V gene has CDR1 GTSNPN and CDR2 SVGIG (reference sequence). The CDR3 length is 13 residues. Here the CDR3 reads CAVGTGEKKTQYF. The DNA read from the CDR3 is TGTGCCGTCGGGACAGGGGAGAAAAAGACG.

With regard to this clone: The observed sequence ends 3 residues before the CDR3 terminus, with the missing tail filled in from the germline J gene. The chain recombines TRBV20-1 with TRBJ2-3; 8 bases are a match to TRBD2. The CDR3 consists of 17 residues. Trimming took 3 bases from V and 6 from J; bases not matched to a gene: 17. Germline V lookup: CDR1 DFQATT, CDR2 SNEGSKA (reference sequence). The CDR3 loop reads CSASRPTGGAFSDTQYF. The covered CDR3 bases are TGCAGTGCTAGTCGCCCTACCGGGGGGGCCTTCTCCGATACG.

Note on this clone: The read finishes 3 residues shy of the CDR3 end, and the germline J gene is used to complete it. The V call is TRBV7-2, the J call TRBJ2-1, with D unclear. The CDR3 covers 13 residues. With 4 bases removed from V and 8 bases from J, the gap between germline ends came to 12 bases. Germline CDR1 SGHTA, CDR2 FQGNSA. The CDR3 here is CASSSRPVDEQFF. CDR3 DNA, as far as it was read: TGTGCCAGCAGCTCCAGGCCCGTCGATGAG.

Regarding this clone: Read sequence stops 3 residues before the CDR3 end, and the germline J gene provides the missing end. The J gene is TRBJ1-4, the V gene TRBV6-1, with 8 bases matching TRBD1. The CDR3 is 15 amino acids. CDR1 is MNHNS, CDR2 SASEGT, per germline. The covered CDR3 bases are TGTGCCAGCAGTGAAAGAGGACAGGGTATTTCACCA. Translating gives CASSERGQGISP. In full, the CDR3 reads CASSERGQGISPLFF.

The CDR3 DNA, read in part, is TGTGCCAGCAGCTCCTCTAGCGGGGGTACCGGGGAG. It encodes CASSSSSGGTGE. The entire CDR3 protein reads CASSSSSGGTGELFF. The chain employs TRBV7-2 and TRBJ2-2; 10 nucleotides match TRBD2. The read ends 3 residues shy of where the CDR3 ends; the end is completed using the germline J gene. Germline V CDR1 and CDR2: SGHTA, FQGNSA. The CDR3 contains 15 residues. J lost 5 bases, V lost 4 bases, and 4 bases had no gene match.

A word on this clone: The read terminates 3 residues ahead of where the CDR3 ends, so the germline J gene completes it. The V and J genes are TRBV13 and TRBJ2-5; tentative D call: TRBD1 (7 bases). With 5 bases removed from V and 5 bases from J, the gap between germline ends came to 12 bases. The CDR3 contains 13 residues. Germline V gives CDR1 PRHDT, CDR2 FYEKMQ (reference sequence). The sequenced CDR3 bases are TGTGCCAGCAGCCAGACAGGGAGGGAGACC. It codes for CASSQTGRET. The entire CDR3 reads CASSQTGRETQYF.

This clone registers medium-sized by frequency. The read ends 3 residues early relative to the CDR3; the germline J gene fills the gap. The J gene is TRBJ1-1, the V gene TRBV9; the match to TRBD1 covers 8 bases. CDR1 is SGDLS, CDR2 YYNGEE, per germline. Trimming removed 4 bases from V and 0 bases from J; junction bases left unmatched: 5. The CDR3 runs 15 residues. The covered CDR3 bases are TGTGCCAGCAGCTCCGACAGGGGAATGAACACTGAA. It codes for CASSSDRGMNTE. The whole CDR3 reads CASSSDRGMNTEAFF.

A remark on this clone: Read data end 3 residues before the CDR3 end; the end is taken from the germline J gene. This chain joins TRBV6-2 or TRBV6-3 and TRBJ1-2; 10 positions match TRBD1. V shed 4 bases, J shed 4 bases, and the junction held 6 bases outside the gene matches. This CDR3 is built from 15 residues. CDR1 is MNHEY, CDR2 SVGEGT, per germline. The sequenced CDR3 bases are TGTGCCAGCAGTTCCGGACAGGGGGTCGTCTATGGC. Its translation: CASSSGQGVVYG. The full-length CDR3 reads as CASSSGQGVVYGYTF.

As concerns this clone: The observed sequence ends 3 residues before the CDR3 terminus, with the missing tail filled in from the germline J gene. This chain connects TRBV7-6 to TRBJ2-1; TRBD2 might be the D (5 bases). The CDR3 is made up of 15 amino acids. Trimming took 2 bases from V and 1 from J, leaving 9 bases between them. Looked up from germline, CDR1 is SGHVS and CDR2 is FNYEAQ. This chain's CDR3 is CASSLNGVSYNEQFF. The sequenced CDR3 bases are TGTGCCAGCAGCTTAAACGGGGTTTCCTACAATGAG.

A note on this clone: One junction end disagrees with the germline gene, perhaps due to a read error. With the read ending 3 residues before the CDR3 end, the germline J gene is used to fill in that end. This rearrangement joins TRBV4-2 to TRBJ1-2; D not resolved. CDR1 is LGHNA, CDR2 YNFKEQ, per germline. The CDR3 is 16 amino acids. CDR3 region: CASSQESRPQNYGYTF. CDR3 DNA (partial): TGCGCCAGCAGCCAAGAATCTCGCCCCCAGAACTATGGC.

Comments on this clone: The CDR3 end is not reached by the read, which stops 3 residues before it; the germline J gene fills it in. The rearrangement uses TRBV30 and TRBJ1-2; 7 bases are shared with TRBD1. Germline V lookup: CDR1 GTSNPN, CDR2 SVGIG (reference sequence). Germline trimming cut 5 bases from V and 3 bases from J; bases unmatched to any gene: 9. The CDR3 sequence is 14 residues long. The covered CDR3 bases are TGTGCCTGGCGACAGGGAGGGATGGACTATGGC. The encoded protein is CAWRQGGMDYG. The full CDR3 protein is CAWRQGGMDYGYTF.

Details on this clone: The read halts 3 residues ahead of the CDR3 end, with the missing end drawn from the germline J gene. This rearrangement joins TRBV6-2 or TRBV6-3 to TRBJ2-3; D ambiguous. Trimming took off 6 bases at V and 5 bases at J, with 9 bases between the two ends. Per the germline V gene, CDR1 is MNHEY and CDR2 is SVGEGT. The CDR3 loop spans 12 amino acids. The CDR3: CASRGDGDTQYF. CDR3 DNA (partial): TGTGCCAGCAGGGGCGATGGAGATACG.

With regard to this clone: Read coverage stops 3 residues before the CDR3 terminus; the germline J gene supplies the remainder. J is TRBJ1-4 and V is TRBV2; D not certain. Germline lookup yields CDR1 SNHLY and CDR2 FYNNEI. The CDR3 is made up of 13 amino acids. The V end lost 8 bases, the J end lost 5 bases, and 12 bases lay between the germline ends. The CDR3 bases that were read are TGTGCCAGCCGGACTACCAGCAATGAAAAA. This encodes CASRTTSNEK. The whole CDR3 sequence reads CASRTTSNEKLFF.

This CDR3 reads CASTPLRLGNQPQHF. CDR3 DNA (partial): TGTGCCAGCACCCCCTTAAGGTTGGGCAATCAGCCC. The J gene is TRBJ1-5, the V gene TRBV2, with D hard to call. The read ends 3 residues early relative to the CDR3; the germline J gene fills the gap. V was cut by 7 bases and J by 2 bases, with 15 bases left in between. CDR3 size: 15 residues. Germline V lookup: CDR1 SNHLY, CDR2 FYNNEI.

With respect to this clone: The CDR3 end falls 3 residues outside the read, so it is completed with the germline J gene. The V call is TRBV13, the J call TRBJ2-4, with 13 bases identical to TRBD2. The germline V gene encodes CDR1 PRHDT and CDR2 FYEKMQ (reference sequence). With V trimmed by 5 bases and J by 0 bases, 10 bases remained unmatched. This CDR3 is 19 amino acids long. Partial CDR3 DNA: TGTGCCAGCAGCATGACTAGCGGGGGGCCCGATCTAGCCAAAAACATT. This sequence encodes CASSMTSGGPDLAKNI. The full CDR3 protein reads CASSMTSGGPDLAKNIQYF.

On this clone: The read is 3 residues too short to cover the CDR3 end, so that end is filled in from the germline J gene. The chain joins TRBV6-2 or TRBV6-3 to TRBJ2-1; D gene ambiguous. The CDR3 is made up of 15 amino acids. The ends were cut back, 0 bases at V and 2 bases at J, with 8 bases in the middle. Germline assignment: CDR1 MNHEY and CDR2 SVGEGT. CDR3: CASSYSYSPYNEQFF. The sequenced CDR3 bases are TGTGCCAGCAGTTACTCGTATAGCCCCTACAATGAG.

In the case of this clone: The read gets to within 3 residues of the CDR3 end, and the germline J gene fills in the rest. V gene TRBV10-3 combines with J gene TRBJ2-5, with unresolved D. Per the germline V gene, CDR1 is ENHRY and CDR2 is SYGVKD. V was clipped by 6 bases and J by 0 bases, with 11 bases between them. This CDR3 comprises 14 residues. This chain's CDR3 is CAISPFANQETQYF. The DNA read from the CDR3 is TGTGCCATCAGCCCCTTTGCGAACCAAGAGACC.

Concerning this clone: The read ends 3 residues early relative to the CDR3; the germline J gene fills the gap. The V call is TRBV6-1, the J call TRBJ2-2; TRBD1 might be the D (7 bases). Germline CDR1 reads MNHNS; CDR2 reads SASEGT. The CDR3 runs 14 residues. CDR3 DNA (partial): TGTGCCAGCAGTGGGGGGGACAGTAATGAAAAG. It translates to CASSGGDSNEK. The full CDR3 sequence reads CASSGGDSNEKLFF.